This TCR beta chain was recovered during a study of blood T cells in healthy people across ages. Overall study findings and caveats: Researchers said unsorted PBMCs prevented a conclusive naive versus antigen-experienced comparison. Aged donors had fewer naive CD4+ cells and lower diversity than long-lived donors.

With respect to this clonotype: Its antigen is still unknown.

Germline loops: CDR1 DFQATT, CDR2 SNEGSKA (reference sequence). The CDR3 sequence is 15 residues long. Primers used in a second PCR of roughly 6 to 12 cycles were a sample-barcoded 5' primer and a J-beta primer mix. Each cDNA was tagged by a template-switch adaptor containing 12 random nucleotides. TCRdb redid the calling of the 5' RACE reads with MiXCR, one entry per CDR3 protein. In the table there are roughly 730,000 distinct CDR3 sequences, 56% of which are singletons. The clonotype was recovered from a man aged 35-49 years in good health. The chain carries TRBV20-1 and TRBJ2-5, with a weak D call TRBD1 (6 bases). The J call may not be correct, given that the DNA end is closer to TRBJ2-4. Specimen: blood. The CDR3 protein is CSVAPPQGSAYIQYF. The CDR3 nucleotides are TGCAGTGTCGCCCCCCCCCAGGGGTCGGCTTACATTCAGTACTTC.